One sample yielded the 14 T cell receptor beta chains listed below, sequenced in a study of cytomegalovirus exposure and HLA in healthy donors. Vbeta (60) and Jbeta (13) primers were used in the PCR. This table comes from immunoSEQ multiplex PCR, and its TCRdb copy is limited to in-frame clones, with some not included. Of roughly 67,000 clones listed, 70% to 85% are singletons. Sequencing was performed on PBMCs. These receptors all stem from a man between 60 and 75 years old in good health and CMV-seropositive.

The CDR3, as DNA: TGCAGCGTTGCAATTGGACAGTGGGGGAAGCCCACCGTCTCCTACAATGAGCAGTTCTTC. Amino acids: CSVAIGQWGKPTVSYNEQFF. This rearrangement joins TRBV29-1 to TRBJ2-1, with TRBD1 as a possible D gene (6 bases). The CDR3 is 20 amino acids. Germline V gene data show CDR1 as SQVTM and CDR2 as ANQGSEA. The ends were cut back, 4 bases at V and 0 bases at J, with 28 bases in the middle.

This clone was picked up a small number of times. One end of the junction is discordant with germline, which a read error may explain. This sequence joins TRBV7-7 and TRBJ1-2, with D possibly being TRBD1 (5 bases). There are 16 residues in the CDR3. Germline assignment: CDR1 SSHAT and CDR2 FNYEAQ (reference sequence). The DNA of the CDR3 is TGTGCTAGCAGCCACTATTTTAAGGGGTATGGCTATGGCTACACCTTC. Protein: CASSHYFKGYGYGYTF.

The chain uses TRBV10-1 and TRBJ2-3, with 13 bases matching TRBD2. V lost 4 bases to trimming and J lost 5 bases; unmatched junction nucleotides: 0. The CDR3 runs to 14 residues. Per the germline V gene, CDR1 is WNHNN and CDR2 is SYGVQD (reference sequence). CDR3 amino acids: CASSGLAGGDTQYF. In nucleotides, the CDR3 is TGCGCCAGCAGTGGACTAGCGGGAGGAGATACGCAGTATTTT.

This sequence joins TRBV11-2 and TRBJ1-2, with D unresolved. Germline values: CDR1 SGHAT, CDR2 FQNNGV. V gave up 0 bases and J gave up 5 bases, with 10 bases separating them. This CDR3 is 14 amino acids long. The CDR3 bases are TGTGCCAGCAGCTTAGATCCGGGTTTTTATGGCTACACCTTC. Protein sequence: CASSLDPGFYGYTF.

This clone was picked up one time. The chain uses TRBV6-1 and TRBJ2-2; D might be TRBD2 (7 bases). The CDR3 length is 14 residues. CDR1 MNHNS and CDR2 SASEGT come from the germline V gene. Trimming took off 10 bases at V and 4 bases at J, with 16 bases between the two ends. The CDR3 DNA sequence: TGTGCCATCCCCCGCGGGGGCCTCACCGGGGAGCTGTTTTTT. Translated, it gives CAIPRGGLTGELFF.

The chain joins TRBV6-6 to TRBJ2-7, with 11 nucleotides matching TRBD1. After removal of 6 bases from V and 3 bases from J, the junction contained 7 bases not matched to a gene. Germline CDR1 is MNHNY and CDR2 is SVGAGI (reference sequence). The CDR3 is 15 residues long. The CDR3 DNA is TGTGCCAGCAGCTCCCCCGGGACAGGGGGCTACGAGCAGTACTTC. Protein product: CASSSPGTGGYEQYF.

The J gene is TRBJ2-7, the V gene TRBV11-3; the D gene is possibly TRBD1 (7 bases). From germline, CDR1 is SGHNT and CDR2 YENEEA. V was shortened by 5 bases and J by 9 bases, with 23 bases between the two germline ends. This CDR3 contains 15 residues. Written as DNA, the CDR3 is TGTGCCAGCAGCCCGGAGGGGGCGCTGGTCTTTGGGCAGTACTTC. Protein sequence: CASSPEGALVFGQYF.

Only a few counts were recorded for this clone. The chain links TRBV11-2 to TRBJ2-3; 8 nucleotides match TRBD2. Germline values: CDR1 SGHAT, CDR2 FQNNGV. CDR3 length: 16 amino acids. V was pared by 4 bases and J by 1 base, with 7 bases of the junction left unmatched. Here the CDR3 reads CASSWAGGLRTDTQYF. Here the CDR3 DNA reads TGTGCCAGCAGCTGGGCGGGGGGACTTCGCACAGATACGCAGTATTTT.

The chain recombines TRBV10-3 with TRBJ1-1, with 8 bases aligning to TRBD1. The V and J ends lost 8 bases and 1 base, in that order; junction bases with no gene match: 6. Germline V gene sequence: CDR1 ENHRY, CDR2 SYGVKD. This CDR3 has 14 residues. The CDR3 sequence is CAIGGQGTNTEAFF. DNA for the CDR3: TGTGCCATCGGAGGACAGGGAACGAACACTGAAGCTTTCTTT.

This clone was observed a few times. The V and J genes are TRBV11-3 and TRBJ1-1; maybe TRBD1 (6 bases). Germline-derived CDR1 and CDR2 are SGHNT and YENEEA. V dropped 3 bases and J dropped 5 bases, with 10 bases sitting between them. This CDR3 region has 13 residues. CDR3 nucleotides: TGTGCCAGCAGCTTGAACAGGGTAACTGAAGCTTTCTTT. Protein: CASSLNRVTEAFF.

This clone has only a few counts. The gene calls are TRBV11-3 and TRBJ2-1; D remains unclear. V was shortened by 0 bases and J by 15 bases, with 12 bases between the two germline ends. This CDR3 contains 12 residues. Germline V gives CDR1 SGHNT, CDR2 YENEEA. The CDR3 reads CASSLDPPTPFF. CDR3 DNA: TGTGCCAGCAGCTTAGATCCCCCCACTCCGTTCTTC.

The V and J genes are TRBV5-4 and TRBJ1-2; D gene unclear. Germline V gene lookup returns CDR1 SGHNT and CDR2 YYREEE (reference sequence). Trimming stripped 3 bases from V and 7 bases from J, with 13 bases between. This CDR3 comprises 13 residues. In DNA, the CDR3 is TGTGCCAGCAGCTCCCCGGTCCGAGGTGGCTACACCTTC. As protein: CASSSPVRGGYTF.

V and J are TRBV4-2 and TRBJ2-1; D is possibly TRBD2 (6 bases). V was clipped by 0 bases and J by 9 bases, with 12 bases between them. Germline lookup yields CDR1 LGHNA and CDR2 YNFKEQ. CDR3 length: 14 residues. CDR3 region: CASSQEFRGIEQFF. CDR3 sequence (DNA): TGTGCCAGCAGCCAAGAGTTTCGGGGGATTGAGCAGTTCTTC.

The J gene is TRBJ2-3, the V gene TRBV7-2; 14 bases fit TRBD2. This CDR3 region has 13 residues. V lost 4 bases and J lost 14; bases outside the gene matches: 5. From germline, CDR1 is SGHTA and CDR2 FQGNSA. The chain's CDR3 is CASSSRTSGGWYF. The CDR3 DNA sequence: TGTGCCAGCAGCTCGCGGACTAGCGGGGGGTGGTATTTT.